The entry below describes one TCR beta chain. The antigen remains unidentified. Libraries were prepared by immunoSEQ multiplex PCR; TCRdb keeps only in-frame clonotypes and omits some of them. The table lists under 150,000 clones, roughly 89% of them singletons. Between the trimmed V and J ends, which lost 5 bases and 4 bases, there was a span of 17 bases. CDR3 length equals 15 residues. Germline CDR1 and CDR2: MNHEY and SMNVEV (reference sequence). The sample comes from a study of T cell responses to AZD1222 COVID-19 vaccine. Notes on the study in general: At baseline, just a handful of AZD1222 recipients tested seropositive.

The sequences come from peripheral blood, collected on day 0 of MenACWY control vaccination. The V and J genes are TRBV27 and TRBJ1-2, with D hard to call. This TCR was recovered from an adult in good health. The CDR3 region is CASSPLEDWGYGYTF. In DNA, the CDR3 is TGTGCCAGCAGTCCGTTAGAAGATTGGGGCTATGGCTACACCTTC.